One sample yielded the 23 T cell receptor beta chains listed below, sequenced in a study of cytomegalovirus exposure and HLA in healthy donors. Primers for the PCR totalled 60 Vbeta and 13 Jbeta. The repertoire was sequenced with immunoSEQ multiplex PCR; TCRdb's copy has only in-frame clones and lacks some. The table includes more than 80,000 clones, just under 75% detected once. The sequenced sample consisted of PBMCs. These TCRs come from a man aged 55 to 70 in good health and CMV-seronegative.

V is TRBV11-3 and J is TRBJ2-3, with D uncertain. The V gene's germline CDR1 is SGHNT and CDR2 YENEEA. V gave up 1 base and J gave up 10 bases, with 12 bases separating them. The CDR3 runs to 13 residues. CDR3 coding DNA: TGTGCCAGCAGCTTAGGCGGCCACCCGGCGCAGTATTTT. Protein: CASSLGGHPAQYF.

The rearrangement joins TRBV27 to TRBJ2-7; D call uncertain. The CDR3 runs to 13 residues. Deletions cut 4 bases from V and 0 bases from J, with 7 bases between. CDR1 and CDR2 (germline): MNHEY, SMNVEV (reference sequence). CDR3 loop: CASSSGASYEQYF. DNA of the CDR3: TGTGCCAGCAGTTCAGGTGCCTCCTACGAGCAGTACTTC.

About this clone: Other DNA variants within this sample encode the same CDR3. The CDR3 region has the DNA TGTGCCAGCAGCGAACCGGGGCTAAGGGGGCGCGAGACTGAAGCTTTCTTT. As protein: CASSEPGLRGRETEAFF. This chain connects TRBV7-9 to TRBJ1-1, with 7 bases matching TRBD1. This CDR3 comprises 17 residues. Germline CDR1 is SEHNR and CDR2 is FQNEAQ (reference sequence). V lost 5 bases and J lost 5; bases outside the gene matches: 17. The variable domain in full, with the rest retrieved from reference TRBV7-9 and TRBJ1-1, is DTGVSQNPRHKITKRGQNVTFRCDPISEHNRLYWYRQTLGQGPEFLTYFQNEAQLEKSRLLSDRFSAERPKGSFSTLEIQRTEQGDSAMYLCASSEPGLRGRETEAFFGQGTRLTVV.

The genes are TRBV5-1 and TRBJ1-1; the D gene is possibly TRBD1 (6 bases). The CDR3 extends over 15 amino acids. V lost 1 base and J lost 0, with 10 bases in between. Looked up from germline, CDR1 is SGHRS and CDR2 is YFSETQ. Written as DNA, the CDR3 is TGCGCCAGCAGCTTGAGGGGGGGAATGAACACTGAAGCTTTCTTT. Its protein product is CASSLRGGMNTEAFF. Filled out from reference TRBV5-1 and TRBJ1-1, the complete variable domain reads KAGVTQTPRYLIKTRGQQVTLSCSPISGHRSVSWYQQTPGQGLQFLFEYFSETQRNKGNFPGRFSGRQFSNSRSEMNVSTLELGDSALYLCASSLRGGMNTEAFFGQGTRLTVV.

J is TRBJ2-1 and V is TRBV5-4, with 13 bases lining up with TRBD2. The junction had 6 bases not matched to a gene; V was cut back by 3 bases and J by 0 bases. This CDR3 has 18 amino acids. The germline gives CDR1 SGHNT, CDR2 YYREEE (reference sequence). The CDR3 bases are TGTGCCAGCAGCTCTGGACTAGCGGGGGCGAGCTCCTACAATGAGCAGTTCTTC. As protein: CASSSGLAGASSYNEQFF. The full variable domain, with the rest looked up from reference TRBV5-4 and TRBJ2-1, is ETGVTQSPTHLIKTRGQQVTLRCSSQSGHNTVSWYQQALGQGPQFIFQYYREEENGRGNFPPRFSGLQFPNYSSELNVNALELDDSALYLCASSSGLAGASSYNEQFFGPGTRLTVL.

This clone was counted once. V gene TRBV9 combines with J gene TRBJ1-2, with TRBD1 identical over 9 bases. The CDR3 is made up of 15 amino acids. Germline V gene data show CDR1 as SGDLS and CDR2 as YYNGEE. J lost 7 bases, V lost 3 bases, and 10 bases had no gene match. This chain's CDR3 is CASSATDRGYFGYTF. The CDR3, as DNA: TGTGCCAGCAGCGCCACCGACAGGGGGTATTTTGGCTACACCTTC.

The V and J genes are TRBV10-3 and TRBJ1-2, with 9 nucleotides matching TRBD1. The CDR3 length is 15 residues. With V trimmed by 5 bases and J by 8 bases, 12 bases remained unmatched. Germline CDR1 ENHRY, CDR2 SYGVKD. CDR3 DNA sequence: TGTGCCATCAGTTCAGGGACAGGGCCCAAAAACGGCTACACCTTC. It yields the protein CAISSGTGPKNGYTF.

The V gene is TRBV15, the J gene TRBJ2-2, with TRBD2 matching 7 bases. The CDR3 runs to 17 residues. J gave up 2 bases and V 0 bases, and 6 bases lay outside the gene matches. Germline V CDR1 and CDR2: LNHNV, YYDKDF (reference sequence). The CDR3 loop is CATSREGGGLNTGELFF. As DNA, the CDR3 is TGTGCCACCAGCAGAGAAGGCGGGGGACTAAACACCGGGGAGCTGTTTTTT.

This clone was counted a few times. This chain connects TRBV9 to TRBJ2-1; 8 bases agree with TRBD2. Trimming removed 3 bases from V and 5 bases from J; junction bases left unmatched: 13. The CDR3 totals 17 residues. Germline assignment: CDR1 SGDLS and CDR2 YYNGEE. CDR3 loop: CASSAGSGRGADNEQFF. CDR3 in DNA: TGTGCCAGCAGCGCCGGTTCGGGGCGGGGGGCCGACAATGAGCAGTTCTTC.

The chain couples TRBV5-1 to TRBJ1-2; D remains ambiguous. The germline V gene encodes CDR1 SGHRS and CDR2 YFSETQ. The ends were cut back, 0 bases at V and 5 bases at J, with 8 bases in the middle. The length of the CDR3 is 13 residues. The CDR3 coding sequence is TGCGCCAGCAGCTTGGGCGGGAGGTATGGCTACACCTTC. This gives the protein CASSLGGRYGYTF.

This clone was observed many times. The junction and the germline gene differ at one end; a read error may be behind it. J is TRBJ2-7 and V is TRBV7-7, with D unclear. Germline V lookup: CDR1 SSHAT, CDR2 FNYEAQ (reference sequence). CDR3 length equals 13 residues. The CDR3 coding sequence is TGTGCTAGCAGCTTAGTTCCACATTCCGAGCAGTACTTC. This codes for CASSLVPHSEQYF.

This sequence joins TRBV7-9 and TRBJ1-2; D perhaps matches TRBD1 (5 bases). CDR1 is SEHNR and CDR2 is FQNEAQ in the germline V gene (reference sequence). The CDR3 runs 14 residues. V was clipped by 5 bases and J by 8 bases, with 18 bases between them. The CDR3 sequence: CASSEIPGIRGYTF. The CDR3 DNA is TGTGCCAGCAGCGAAATCCCAGGGATTCGGGGCTACACCTTC.

The chain is built from TRBV25-1 and TRBJ1-1, with D maybe TRBD1 (5 bases). Germline CDR1 and CDR2: MGHDK and SYGVNS. This CDR3 comprises 12 residues. Trimming took off 5 bases at V and 1 base at J, with 5 bases between the two ends. CDR3 bases: TGTGCCAGCAGTAGGGGGAACACTGAAGCTTTCTTT. Amino acid sequence: CASSRGNTEAFF.

This chain links TRBV27 with TRBJ1-3; weak D call: TRBD1 (5 bases). The germline gives CDR1 MNHEY, CDR2 SMNVEV (reference sequence). The V end was cut by 0 bases, the J end by 2 bases, with 11 bases between. The CDR3 extends over 16 amino acids. The CDR3 spells CASSLSGRTTGNTIYF. Written as DNA, the CDR3 is TGTGCCAGCAGTTTATCGGGCCGGACAACTGGAAACACCATATATTTT.

V is TRBV5-1 and J is TRBJ2-5, with D perhaps TRBD2 (7 bases). This CDR3 contains 13 residues. Germline CDR1 and CDR2: SGHRS and YFSETQ. Trimming removed 3 bases at V and 3 bases at J, with 9 bases between. Written as DNA, the CDR3 is TGCGCCAGCAGCTGGGAGGGGGAAGAGACCCAGTACTTC. Protein product: CASSWEGEETQYF.

The rearrangement links TRBV7-8 to TRBJ1-2; D uncertain. V was shortened by 1 base and J by 6 bases, with 6 bases between the two germline ends. The CDR3 spans 12 residues. The V gene's germline CDR1 is SGHVS and CDR2 FQNEAQ. The CDR3 is CASSLGQNGYTF. DNA of the CDR3: TGTGCCAGCAGCTTAGGTCAGAATGGCTACACCTTC.

This clone showed up just a few times. J is TRBJ1-2 and V is TRBV7-9, with D possibly matching TRBD1 (5 bases). Germline CDR1 and CDR2: SEHNR and FQNEAQ (reference sequence). This CDR3 has 14 residues. The V end was cut by 5 bases, the J end by 2 bases, with 12 bases between. CDR3 residues: CASSRGGVNYGYTF. As DNA, the CDR3 is TGTGCCAGCAGCCGGGGCGGGGTGAACTATGGCTACACCTTC.

This clone turned up a few times. The rearrangement links TRBV5-1 to TRBJ2-1, with 10 positions matching TRBD2. The CDR3 loop spans 16 amino acids. CDR1 and CDR2 (germline): SGHRS, YFSETQ. Unmatched junction bases numbered 9, after V lost 0 bases and J lost 9 bases. The CDR3: CASSLDSSGGASEQFF. The CDR3 region has the DNA TGCGCCAGCAGCTTGGATTCCAGCGGGGGGGCCAGTGAGCAGTTCTTC.

V is TRBV7-9 and J is TRBJ2-7; 7 positions agree with TRBD2. In germline, CDR1 is SEHNR, CDR2 FQNEAQ (reference sequence). This CDR3 contains 13 residues. The V and J ends lost 4 bases and 7 bases, in that order; junction bases with no gene match: 7. This CDR3 reads CASSSGTTGEQYF. DNA of the CDR3: TGTGCCAGCAGCTCCGGGACTACGGGGGAGCAGTACTTC.

The chain joins TRBV5-6 to TRBJ1-1; D is unclear. Between the trimmed V and J ends, which lost 0 bases and 5 bases, there was a span of 8 bases. The CDR3 totals 13 residues. Looked up from germline, CDR1 is SGHDT and CDR2 is YYEEEE. The DNA for the CDR3 is TGTGCCAGCAGCTTGGTGGTCGGGACTGAAGCTTTCTTT. This translates into CASSLVVGTEAFF.

V and J are TRBV11-2 and TRBJ1-1; D might be TRBD1 (5 bases). V lost 1 base and J lost 8, with 11 bases in between. The CDR3 runs to 13 residues. Germline V CDR1 and CDR2: SGHAT, FQNNGV. CDR3 amino acids: CASSLVWSGEAFF. The CDR3 DNA follows: TGTGCCAGCAGCTTAGTTTGGTCAGGGGAAGCTTTCTTT.

The rearrangement links TRBV25-1 to TRBJ2-2; unclear D gene. The V end was cut by 3 bases, the J end by 7 bases, with 6 bases between. This CDR3 contains 12 residues. Germline values: CDR1 MGHDK, CDR2 SYGVNS. The CDR3 loop reads CASSDGYGELFF. The CDR3 bases are TGTGCCAGCAGTGACGGGTACGGGGAGCTGTTTTTT.

Turning to this clone: A junction end diverges from the germline sequence, so it may reflect a read error. CDR3 amino acids: CSSRQSGGLKDEQFF. CDR3 DNA sequence: TGTTCCAGCAGACAAAGCGGGGGGCTCAAGGATGAGCAGTTCTTC. The genes are TRBV7-9 and TRBJ2-1, with TRBD2 matching over 9 bases. The CDR3 contains 15 residues. Germline CDR1 is SEHNR and CDR2 is FQNEAQ (reference sequence).